This TCR beta chain was recovered during a study of blood T cells in healthy people across ages. Overall study: Template switching caught about one barcoded beta molecule for each two T cells.

Primed by a sample-barcoded 5' primer and a J-beta primer mix, a second PCR proceeded for roughly 7 to 11 cycles. TCRdb called the 5' RACE reads again in MiXCR, with one record for every CDR3 protein. The sample contains fewer than 700,000 distinct CDR3 sequences, around 41% of which appear only once. With V trimmed by 5 bases and J by 7 bases, 5 bases remained unmatched. This CDR3 contains 14 residues. Samples each had at least 5 micrograms of total RNA extracted. In this sample, this clonotype turned up a few times. Its specificity is unknown. General observations from the study: A roughly linear age-dependent decrease characterized TCR beta diversity per million T cells.

The gene calls are TRBV12-3 or TRBV12-4 and TRBJ2-2, with 9 bases aligning to TRBD2. The receptor was derived from a man aged 80 or over in good health. Sequencing used blood. The CDR3 loop reads CASSPGTSNGELFF. Written as DNA, the CDR3 is TGTGCCAGCAGTCCCGGGACTAGCAACGGGGAGCTGTTTTTT.